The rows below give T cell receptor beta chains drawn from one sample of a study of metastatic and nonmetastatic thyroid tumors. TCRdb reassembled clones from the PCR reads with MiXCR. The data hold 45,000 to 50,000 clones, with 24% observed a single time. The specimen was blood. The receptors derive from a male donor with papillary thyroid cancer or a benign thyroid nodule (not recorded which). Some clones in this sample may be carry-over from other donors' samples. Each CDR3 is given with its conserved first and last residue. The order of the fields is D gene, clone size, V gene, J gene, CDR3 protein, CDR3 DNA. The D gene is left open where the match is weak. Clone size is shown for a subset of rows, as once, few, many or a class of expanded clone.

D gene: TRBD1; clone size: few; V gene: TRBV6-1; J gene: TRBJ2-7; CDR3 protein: CASRRTGSYEQYF; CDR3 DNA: TGTGCCAGCAGAAGGACAGGATCCTACGAGCAGTACTTC
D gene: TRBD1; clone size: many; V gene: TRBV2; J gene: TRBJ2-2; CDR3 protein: CASSEGTGGPGELFF; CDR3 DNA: TGTGCCAGCAGTGAAGGGACAGGGGGACCCGGGGAGCTGTTTTTT
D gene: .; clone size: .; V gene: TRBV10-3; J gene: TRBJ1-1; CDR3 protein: CAISRGTEAFF; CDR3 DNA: TGTGCCATCAGCAGAGGAACTGAAGCTTTCTTT
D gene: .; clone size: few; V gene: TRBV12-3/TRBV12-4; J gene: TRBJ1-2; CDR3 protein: CASSSYGQPLYGYTF; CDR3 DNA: TGTGCCAGCAGTAGTTACGGACAACCACTTTATGGCTACACCTTC
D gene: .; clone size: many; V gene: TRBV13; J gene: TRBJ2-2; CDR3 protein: CASSSTQTGELFF; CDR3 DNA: TGTGCCAGCAGCTCAACTCAAACCGGGGAGCTGTTTTTT
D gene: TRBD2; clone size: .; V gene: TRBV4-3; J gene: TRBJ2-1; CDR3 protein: CASSQSPIAGGSDEQFF; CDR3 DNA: TGCGCCAGCAGCCAATCACCTATAGCGGGAGGAAGCGATGAGCAGTTCTTC
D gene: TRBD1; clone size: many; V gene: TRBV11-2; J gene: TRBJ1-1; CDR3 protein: CASSLSQGMNTEAFF; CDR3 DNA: TGTGCCAGCAGCCTGTCACAGGGGATGAACACTGAAGCTTTCTTT
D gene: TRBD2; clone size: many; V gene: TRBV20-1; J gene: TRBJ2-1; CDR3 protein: CSASVSGGYNEQFF; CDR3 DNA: TGCAGTGCTAGTGTGAGCGGGGGGTACAATGAGCAGTTCTTC
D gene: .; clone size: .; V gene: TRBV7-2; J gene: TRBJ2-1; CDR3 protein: CASSLASASYNEQFF; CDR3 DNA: TGTGCCAGCAGCTTAGCTAGCGCCTCCTACAATGAGCAGTTCTTC
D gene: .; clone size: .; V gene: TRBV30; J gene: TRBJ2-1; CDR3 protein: CAWSPGNEQFF; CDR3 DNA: TGTGCCTGGAGCCCGGGGAATGAGCAGTTCTTC
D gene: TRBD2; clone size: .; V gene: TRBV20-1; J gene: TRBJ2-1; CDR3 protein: CSAISGRDYNEQFF; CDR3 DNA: TGCAGTGCCATTAGCGGGAGGGATTACAATGAGCAGTTCTTC
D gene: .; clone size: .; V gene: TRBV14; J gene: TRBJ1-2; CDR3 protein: CASSSSSAAGYGYTF; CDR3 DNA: TGTGCCAGCAGCTCTAGCTCTGCAGCAGGATATGGCTACACCTTC
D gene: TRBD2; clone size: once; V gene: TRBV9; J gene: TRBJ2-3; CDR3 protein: CASSVAASGSGDTQYF; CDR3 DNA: TGTGCCAGCAGCGTAGCGGCTAGCGGGAGTGGAGATACGCAGTATTTT
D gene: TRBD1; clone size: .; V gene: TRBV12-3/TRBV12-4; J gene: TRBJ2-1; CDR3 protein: CASSPGTGYNEQFF; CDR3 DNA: TGTGCCAGCAGTCCCGGGACAGGGTACAATGAGCAGTTCTTC